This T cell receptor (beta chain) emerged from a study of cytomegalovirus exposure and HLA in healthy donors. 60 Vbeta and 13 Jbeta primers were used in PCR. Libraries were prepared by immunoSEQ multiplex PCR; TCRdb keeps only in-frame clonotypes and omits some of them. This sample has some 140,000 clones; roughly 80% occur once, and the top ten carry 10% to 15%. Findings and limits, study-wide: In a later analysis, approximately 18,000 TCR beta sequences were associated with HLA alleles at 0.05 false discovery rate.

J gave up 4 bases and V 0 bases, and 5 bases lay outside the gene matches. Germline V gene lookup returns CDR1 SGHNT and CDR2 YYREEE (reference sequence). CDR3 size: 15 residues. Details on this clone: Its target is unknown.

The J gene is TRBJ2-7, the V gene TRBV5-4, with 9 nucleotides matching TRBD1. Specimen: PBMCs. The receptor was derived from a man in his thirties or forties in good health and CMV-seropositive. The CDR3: CASSLGTGVSYEQYF. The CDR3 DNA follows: TGTGCCAGCAGCTTGGGGACAGGGGTTTCGTACGAGCAGTACTTC.